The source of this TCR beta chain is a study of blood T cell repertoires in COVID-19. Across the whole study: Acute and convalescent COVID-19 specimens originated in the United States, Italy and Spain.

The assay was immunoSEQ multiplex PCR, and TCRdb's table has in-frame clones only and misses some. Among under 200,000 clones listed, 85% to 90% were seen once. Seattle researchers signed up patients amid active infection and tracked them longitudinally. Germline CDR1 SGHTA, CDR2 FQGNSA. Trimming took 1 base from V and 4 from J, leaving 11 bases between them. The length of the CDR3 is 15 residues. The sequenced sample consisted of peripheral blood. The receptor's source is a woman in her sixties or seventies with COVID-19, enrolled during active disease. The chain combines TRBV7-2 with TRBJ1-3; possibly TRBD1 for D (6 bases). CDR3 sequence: CASSLVGGEGNTIYF. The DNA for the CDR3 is TGTGCCAGCAGCTTAGTAGGGGGTGAAGGAAACACCATATATTTT.